Listed here are 4 T cell receptor beta chains from one sample, sequenced in a study of blood T cell repertoires in COVID-19. Libraries were prepared by immunoSEQ multiplex PCR; TCRdb keeps only in-frame clonotypes and omits some of them. Of under 200,000 clones detected, about 80% appear once; the ten largest clones hold around 2.1%. The sample was peripheral blood. The source is an elderly woman with acute or convalescent COVID-19.

J is TRBJ2-7 and V is TRBV19, with D perhaps TRBD2 (6 bases). The germline gives CDR1 LNHDA, CDR2 SQIVND (reference sequence). V was trimmed by 3 bases and J by 3 bases, leaving 12 bases between them. The CDR3 runs 14 residues. The CDR3 here is CASSIQGGSYEQYF. Written as DNA, the CDR3 is TGTGCCAGTAGTATCCAGGGAGGCAGCTACGAGCAGTACTTC.

CDR3 sequence: CASRGQGVGPQHF. DNA of the CDR3: TGTGCCAGTAGGGGACAGGGGGTTGGGCCCCAGCATTTT. The chain recombines TRBV19 with TRBJ1-5; 11 bases fit TRBD1. Germline V gene sequence: CDR1 LNHDA, CDR2 SQIVND (reference sequence). The trim removed 6 bases at V and 9 bases at J, leaving 4 bases unmatched. The CDR3 contains 13 residues.

This chain links TRBV29-1 with TRBJ2-2, with 10 bases lining up with TRBD2. V shed 4 bases, J shed 4 bases, and the junction held 6 bases outside the gene matches. The germline gives CDR1 SQVTM, CDR2 ANQGSEA. The CDR3 runs 15 residues. CDR3 sequence: CSVAPAGGPTGELFF. For the CDR3, the DNA is TGCAGCGTTGCTCCAGCGGGAGGGCCCACCGGGGAGCTGTTTTTT.

The chain joins TRBV14 to TRBJ1-1; 7 bases match TRBD1. There are 14 residues in the CDR3. Germline V gene sequence: CDR1 SGHDN, CDR2 FVKESK. J was trimmed by 6 bases and V by 5 bases; bases with no gene match: 9. CDR3 nucleotides: TGTGCCAGCAGCTTCAACACAGGGGAGGCTGAAGCTTTCTTT. It specifies CASSFNTGEAEAFF.